This is a list of T cell receptor beta chains from one sample in a study of blood T cell repertoires in COVID-19. Sequenced by immunoSEQ multiplex PCR; TCRdb stores in-frame clones only, minus some. The data hold some 260,000 clones, with around 80% observed a single time. The specimen sequenced was PBMCs or T cells enriched from blood (not recorded which). The receptors derive from a young man with acute COVID-19. The CDR3 runs from the conserved cysteine through the conserved F or W. Each record gives: clone size, J gene, D gene, V gene, CDR3 protein, CDR3 DNA. The D gene is left open where the match is weak. Clone size, where shown, is once, few, many, or a class for clones that have expanded.

size: .; J: TRBJ2-1; D: .; V: TRBV12-3/TRBV12-4; CDR3: CATADRDLQFF; DNA: TGTGCCACCGCGGACCGGGACTTGCAGTTCTTC
size: once; J: TRBJ1-4; D: .; V: TRBV27; CDR3: CASSSNRANEKLFF; DNA: TGTGCCAGCAGTTCGAACAGAGCTAATGAAAAACTGTTTTTT
size: .; J: TRBJ2-6; D: .; V: TRBV5-1; CDR3: CASGFYREGANVLTF; DNA: TGTGCCAGCGGTTTTTACAGGGAGGGAGCCAACGTCCTGACTTTC
size: .; J: TRBJ1-1; D: TRBD1; V: TRBV2; CDR3: CASSRTGSTEAFF; DNA: TGTGCCAGCAGTCGGACAGGGAGCACTGAAGCTTTCTTT
size: .; J: TRBJ1-5; D: .; V: TRBV7-2; CDR3: CASRGSHNQPQHF; DNA: TGTGCCAGCCGCGGCAGCCACAATCAGCCCCAGCATTTT
size: .; J: TRBJ2-4; D: TRBD1; V: TRBV19; CDR3: CASSKGQVQNIQYF; DNA: TGTGCCAGTAGTAAGGGACAGGTCCAAAACATTCAGTACTTC
size: .; J: TRBJ2-2; D: .; V: TRBV11-3; CDR3: CASSQPGTQNTGELFF; DNA: TGTGCCAGCAGCCAACCCGGGACACAGAACACCGGGGAGCTGTTTTTT
size: once; J: TRBJ1-2; D: TRBD1; V: TRBV5-5; CDR3: CASSRTGGEDGYTF; DNA: TGTGCCAGCAGCCGGACAGGGGGCGAGGATGGCTACACCTTC
size: .; J: TRBJ2-1; D: .; V: TRBV19; CDR3: CASSITGIHNEQFF; DNA: TGTGCCAGTAGTATAACAGGGATCCATAATGAGCAGTTCTTC
size: .; J: TRBJ2-3; D: TRBD1; V: TRBV24-1; CDR3: CATGRDSNTDTQYF; DNA: TGTGCCACCGGTAGGGACAGCAACACAGATACGCAGTATTTT
size: .; J: TRBJ1-1; D: .; V: TRBV29-1; CDR3: CSVDRGVVNTEAFF; DNA: TGCAGCGTTGACAGGGGTGTCGTGAACACTGAAGCTTTCTTT
size: .; J: TRBJ1-5; D: TRBD1; V: TRBV24-1; CDR3: CATSDATGTGSNQPQHF; DNA: TGTGCCACCAGTGATGCAACCGGGACAGGCAGCAATCAGCCCCAGCATTTT
size: .; J: TRBJ1-5; D: .; V: TRBV5-1; CDR3: CASSPGGNQPQHF; DNA: TGTGCCAGCAGCCCGGGAGGCAATCAGCCCCAGCATTTT
size: once; J: TRBJ2-5; D: .; V: TRBV11-2; CDR3: CASKTLRGGLQETQYF; DNA: TGTGCCAGCAAGACTCTCCGCGGGGGCCTACAAGAGACCCAGTACTTC
size: .; J: TRBJ2-4; D: .; V: TRBV19; CDR3: CASSSQGTFKNIQYF; DNA: TGTGCCAGTAGTTCCCAGGGGACCTTTAAAAACATTCAGTACTTC